Presented here are 9 T cell receptor beta chains from one specimen sequenced in a study of blood T cell repertoires in COVID-19. Sequencing was performed with immunoSEQ multiplex PCR; in TCRdb, only in-frame clones are kept and a portion is missing. The sample includes 100,000 to 120,000 clones, around 82% of them seen just once. Sequenced material: peripheral blood. The receptors here all came from a woman aged 55-70 years with acute or convalescent COVID-19.

The gene calls are TRBV30 and TRBJ2-2; the D is unclear. V was pared by 0 bases and J by 2 bases, with 16 bases between. Per germline, CDR1 GTSNPN and CDR2 SVGIG (reference sequence). This CDR3 comprises 17 residues. The CDR3 DNA reads as TGTGCCTGGAGTGTACGTACCTCGTCAGTTAACACCGGGGAGCTGTTTTTT. As protein: CAWSVRTSSVNTGELFF.

The chain recombines TRBV28 with TRBJ1-1; D possibly corresponds to TRBD1 (5 bases). The CDR3 runs 13 residues. V was cut by 6 bases and J by 4 bases, with 12 bases left in between. The germline gives CDR1 MDHEN, CDR2 SYDVKM. In nucleotides, the CDR3 is TGTGCCAGCAGCCCTGGGACTTTCACTGAAGCTTTCTTT. It codes for CASSPGTFTEAFF.

The chain couples TRBV9 to TRBJ2-1, with a tentative D call TRBD1 (6 bases). The germline V gene encodes CDR1 SGDLS and CDR2 YYNGEE. V was cut by 4 bases and J by 10 bases, with 15 bases left in between. This CDR3 spans 13 amino acids. The CDR3 sequence is CASSFDTGLEQFF. CDR3 nucleotides: TGTGCCAGCAGCTTTGATACAGGGTTAGAGCAGTTCTTC.

This sequence joins TRBV4-1 and TRBJ1-5, with D perhaps matching TRBD1 (5 bases). Looked up from germline, CDR1 is MGHRA and CDR2 is YSYEKL. V lost 0 bases to trimming and J lost 5 bases, with 14 bases between them. The CDR3 has 16 residues. The CDR3 protein is CASSQDGDSRYQPQHF. The CDR3 DNA follows: TGCGCCAGCAGCCAAGATGGAGACAGTCGGTATCAGCCCCAGCATTTT.

The chain joins TRBV7-9 to TRBJ1-5; perhaps TRBD1 as D (5 bases). V gave up 0 bases and J gave up 5 bases, with 5 bases separating them. This CDR3 has 13 residues. Germline V lookup: CDR1 SEHNR, CDR2 FQNEAQ (reference sequence). The CDR3 nucleotides read TGTGCCAGCAGCTTAGCAGGGGATCAGCCCCAGCATTTT. It yields the protein CASSLAGDQPQHF.

The chain carries TRBV28 and TRBJ1-6; D perhaps matches TRBD1 (5 bases). Germline V gives CDR1 MDHEN, CDR2 SYDVKM. There are 16 residues in the CDR3. With 3 bases removed from V and 7 bases from J, the gap between germline ends came to 16 bases. The CDR3 here is CASSFSSQGNNSPLHF. The CDR3 nucleotides are TGTGCCAGCAGTTTTTCGTCGCAGGGAAACAATTCACCCCTCCACTTT.

J is TRBJ2-7 and V is TRBV30, with TRBD1 matching over 8 bases. The germline V gene has CDR1 GTSNPN and CDR2 SVGIG (reference sequence). Losses at the gene ends were 3 bases for V and 3 bases for J; bases not matched to a gene: 1. This CDR3 contains 12 residues. CDR3 in amino acids: CAWRDRDYEQYF. The CDR3 bases are TGTGCCTGGAGGGACAGGGACTACGAGCAGTACTTC. The variable domain in full, completed from reference TRBV30 and TRBJ2-7, reads SQTIHQWPATLVQPVGSPLSLECTVEGTSNPNLYWYRQAAGRGLQLLFYSVGIGQISSEVPQNLSASRPQDRQFILSSKKLLLSDSGFYLCAWRDRDYEQYFGPGTRLTVT.

This clone was counted a few times. This chain joins TRBV6-6 and TRBJ1-1, with D hard to call. V lost 2 bases, J lost 11 bases, and 21 bases lay in between. In germline, CDR1 is MNHNY, CDR2 SVGAGI (reference sequence). CDR3 length equals 15 residues. The CDR3 DNA reads TGTGCCAGCAGTTACCCGGAGGAGGGTTCCTCTAATGCTTTCTTT. Translation gives CASSYPEEGSSNAFF.

CDR3 bases: TGTGCCAGCAGTAGCAGGTCTCGGGGGGGAAATCAGCCCCAGCATTTT. It yields the protein CASSSRSRGGNQPQHF. The V and J genes are TRBV6-6 and TRBJ1-5; weak D call: TRBD1 (5 bases). V shed 5 bases and J shed 4 bases, with 18 bases lying between them. There are 16 residues in the CDR3. Per the germline V gene, CDR1 is MNHNY and CDR2 is SVGAGI (reference sequence).